The 3 T cell receptor beta chains listed next were all sequenced from one sample in a study of identical twins (dated by TCRdb to between 2015 and 2016). Library generation was performed with 5' RACE. The sample was run on an Illumina HiSeq 2000. The raw public reads went through TCRdb reprocessing: fastp at Q25, MiXCR clone calling, in-frame beta chains kept. Every CDR3 protein is listed once, alongside the most common genes and DNA of its rows. For this sample the table gives 400,000 to 550,000 distinct CDR3 sequences, of which roughly 26% were detected only once. The leading ten clones occupy roughly 3% of the sample. These sequences were also reported in another study, on T cells expressing NK-cell markers.

Specimen: CD4+ T cells sorted from blood. These receptor sequences come from a woman between 18 and 29 years old in good health.

There are a few counts of this clonotype. An end of the junction differs from the germline gene, which may be a read error. This rearrangement joins TRBV7-9 to TRBJ2-3; D possibly corresponds to TRBD2 (6 bases). From germline, CDR1 is SEHNR and CDR2 FQNEAQ (reference sequence). The CDR3 covers 13 residues. The CDR3 DNA reads as TGTGCCAGCAGCCTTACTAGCACAGATGCGCAGTATTTT. Its protein product is CASSLTSTDAQYF.

The V gene is TRBV20-1, the J gene TRBJ2-7, with D uncertain. Trimming left V 0 bases short and J 3 bases short, with 9 bases between. Germline loops: CDR1 DFQATT, CDR2 SNEGSKA (reference sequence). The CDR3 runs 13 residues. DNA of the CDR3: TGCAGTGCTAGAGATTTGAGAAACTACGAGCAGTACTTC. It specifies CSARDLRNYEQYF.

This clonotype occurred a few times. The chain carries TRBV12-3 or TRBV12-4 and TRBJ1-3; TRBD1 is a possible D gene (5 bases). V was shortened by 9 bases and J by 4 bases, with 13 bases between the two germline ends. This CDR3 is built from 13 residues. In DNA form, the CDR3 reads TGTGCCAGTAAGGGGCGGGACGGAAACACCATATATTTT. This gives the protein CASKGRDGNTIYF.